Each of the 11 T cell receptor beta chains below was sequenced from the same sample in a study of CD8 T cells in ankylosing spondylitis. Whole-study findings and limits: It appeared that ankylosing spondylitis blood was characterized by a TCR beta motif of about 8 highly homologous variants.

Which antigens these TCRs recognize remains unknown. Each CDR3 protein is one row after TCRdb ran MiXCR on the 5' RACE reads. The data show hundreds of thousands of distinct CDR3 sequences, with 12% seen just once and just over 0.5% held by the top ten. What was sequenced was blood, either unsorted or a sorted T cell fraction (not recorded which). These receptors originate from a male donor with ankylosing spondylitis.

CDR3 DNA: TGTGCCAGCAGCTTAGATACTGGGACCTACGAGCAGTACTTC. It translates to CASSLDTGTYEQYF. This chain links TRBV7-6 with TRBJ2-7; unclear D gene. Trimming removed 1 base at V and 2 bases at J, with 9 bases between. The CDR3 has 14 residues. Per germline, CDR1 SGHVS and CDR2 FNYEAQ.

The V and J genes are TRBV10-3 and TRBJ2-7; D not resolved. Per germline, CDR1 ENHRY and CDR2 SYGVKD. Trimming left V 10 bases short and J 0 bases short, with 10 bases between. The length of the CDR3 is 12 residues. The CDR3 bases are TGTGCCAGCCAGGCAAGCTCCTACGAGCAGTACTTC. This codes for CASQASSYEQYF.

The sample holds a few counts of this clonotype. The chain carries TRBV20-1 and TRBJ1-1; no definite D call. Trimming removed 6 bases at V and 0 bases at J, with 11 bases between. CDR1 is DFQATT, CDR2 SNEGSKA, per germline (reference sequence). This CDR3 has 13 residues. CDR3 region: CSAPIRVNTEAFF. As DNA, the CDR3 is TGCAGTGCCCCTATACGGGTGAACACTGAAGCTTTCTTT.

The chain links TRBV5-4 to TRBJ2-3; the D call may be TRBD1 or TRBD2 (5 bases each). Germline CDR1 SGHNT, CDR2 YYREEE (reference sequence). Between the trimmed V and J ends, which lost 10 bases and 2 bases, there was a span of 14 bases. The CDR3 covers 13 residues. CDR3 sequence: CAFRDRYTDTQYF. The DNA of the CDR3 is TGTGCCTTCAGGGACCGTTACACAGATACGCAGTATTTT.

This chain joins TRBV7-9 and TRBJ2-7; D gene ambiguous. Looked up from germline, CDR1 is SEHNR and CDR2 is FQNEAQ (reference sequence). Trimming shortened V by 7 bases and J by 2 bases, and 12 bases separated the two germline ends. This CDR3 is 13 amino acids long. CDR3 region: CASNLAGTYEQYF. For the CDR3, the DNA is TGTGCCAGCAATTTGGCCGGCACCTACGAGCAGTACTTC.

There are a few counts of this clonotype. The rearrangement links TRBV5-6 to TRBJ2-1; TRBD2 aligns across 8 bases. Trimming cost V 4 bases and J 5 bases; bases outside gene matches: 14. The CDR3 runs to 17 residues. The germline CDR1 and CDR2 sequences are SGHDT and YYEEEE. CDR3 residues: CASSPRGGRGANNEQFF. The CDR3 nucleotides are TGTGCCAGCAGCCCGAGGGGCGGGCGGGGGGCGAACAATGAGCAGTTCTTC.

In its sample, this clonotype was seen many times. The chain joins TRBV10-3 to TRBJ1-2; D unresolved. CDR3 length equals 14 residues. V lost 4 bases, J lost 0 bases, and 9 bases lay in between. The V gene's germline CDR1 is ENHRY and CDR2 SYGVKD. CDR3 protein: CAISAPLANYGYTF. In DNA form, the CDR3 reads TGTGCCATCAGTGCCCCACTCGCTAACTATGGCTACACCTTC.

The chain links TRBV11-2 to TRBJ2-3; D gene unclear. The CDR3 length is 19 residues. The V end lost 0 bases, the J end lost 0 bases, and 19 bases lay between the germline ends. CDR1 and CDR2 from the germline V gene are SGHAT and FQNNGV. The CDR3, as DNA: TGTGCCAGCAGCTTAGAGTCTTATGGGTTTGGCGGCAGCACAGATACGCAGTATTTT. Amino acids: CASSLESYGFGGSTDTQYF.

The CDR3 sequence: CASSLLGDRVARANVLTF. The CDR3 DNA follows: TGTGCCAGCAGCCTATTGGGGGACAGAGTGGCACGGGCCAACGTCCTGACTTTC. This chain joins TRBV11-2 and TRBJ2-6; TRBD1 agrees at 7 bases. Germline assignment: CDR1 SGHAT and CDR2 FQNNGV. This CDR3 comprises 18 residues. With V trimmed by 5 bases and J by 5 bases, 15 bases remained unmatched. Using reference TRBV11-2 and TRBJ2-6 for the parts outside the CDR3, the full variable domain is EAGVAQSPRYKIIEKRQSVAFWCNPISGHATLYWYQQILGQGPKLLIQFQNNGVVDDSQLPKDRFSAERLKGVDSTLKIQPAKLEDSAVYLCASSLLGDRVARANVLTFGAGSRLTVL.

This clonotype has at least ten counts. This sequence joins TRBV6-2 or TRBV6-3 and TRBJ1-5; D gene unclear. The length of the CDR3 is 14 residues. Germline V gene data show CDR1 as MNHEY and CDR2 as SVGEGT. V lost 2 bases and J 4 bases, leaving 9 bases between the germline ends. The CDR3 nucleotides read TGTGCCAGCAGTTACGTAGGGTGGAATCAGCCCCAGCATTTT. It specifies CASSYVGWNQPQHF.

This clonotype showed up just a few times. The CDR3 sequence is CASSPPQENYGYTF. In DNA, the CDR3 is TGTGCCAGCAGTCCCCCACAGGAAAACTATGGCTACACCTTC. The V and J genes are TRBV28 and TRBJ1-2, with a possible D match to TRBD1 (5 bases). There are 14 residues in the CDR3. Trimming pared 5 bases from V and 2 bases from J, leaving 12 bases between. In germline, CDR1 is MDHEN, CDR2 SYDVKM.